This T cell receptor (beta chain) came from a study of CXCR3-negative and CXCR3-positive naive CD8 T cells. Points from the study as a whole: Naive subsets were similarly diverse, while memory CD8+ repertoires were much less diverse. Hydrophobicity of TRB CDR3s was greater in CXCR3-positive naive cells than in CXCR3-negative naive cells.

Each TRB cDNA library was prepared by 5' RACE (with UMI labels). From its re-call of the 5' RACE reads, TCRdb lists each CDR3 protein once, without DNA. This table lists around 160,000 distinct CDR3 sequences. Triplicate roughly 320,000-cell sorts were made of each CD8+ T cell subset. The authors gated naive CD8+ T cells as CD45RO-CCR7+CD27+CD95-. The germline CDR1 and CDR2 sequences are MNHEY and SVGEGT. This CDR3 comprises 14 residues. About this clonotype itself: The target antigen is unknown.

The sequence derives from a human donor in good health. Some clones in this sample may be carry-over from other donors' samples. Material for sequencing was naive CXCR3+ CD8+ T cells from blood. The subset: CD45RO-CCR7+CD27+CD95- naive CD8+ T cells expressing CXCR3 (TNR3+). The gene calls are TRBV6-2 or TRBV6-3 and TRBJ2-1; TCRdb calls TRBD1, which cannot be checked without DNA. The CDR3 here is CAASRGRGVNEQFF.